This TCR beta chain was sequenced for a study of blood T cell repertoires in COVID-19. Across the study: From T cells, B-cell-depleted T cells, or PBMCs came the material, which was cDNA or gDNA.

Study members were between about 18 and 95 years old and lived in roughly 24 US regions. Participants' own reports of clinical history determined their cohort assignment. Method: immunoSEQ multiplex PCR; TCRdb's copy keeps in-frame clones and lacks some. Here the sample spans a few hundred thousand clones, around 81% being singletons. The CDR3 length is 14 residues. Germline V gene lookup returns CDR1 MDHEN and CDR2 SYDVKM. The V and J ends lost 1 base and 3 bases, in that order; junction bases with no gene match: 3. The sequence was collected from a man aged 25-45 years with acute COVID-19. The chain joins TRBV28 to TRBJ2-7, with 7 bases lining up with TRBD2. The sequenced material came from PBMCs or T cells enriched from blood (not recorded which). The CDR3 nucleotides are TGTGCCAGCAGTTTATCGGGAGGCCGCTACGAGCAGTACTTC. The encoded protein is CASSLSGGRYEQYF.